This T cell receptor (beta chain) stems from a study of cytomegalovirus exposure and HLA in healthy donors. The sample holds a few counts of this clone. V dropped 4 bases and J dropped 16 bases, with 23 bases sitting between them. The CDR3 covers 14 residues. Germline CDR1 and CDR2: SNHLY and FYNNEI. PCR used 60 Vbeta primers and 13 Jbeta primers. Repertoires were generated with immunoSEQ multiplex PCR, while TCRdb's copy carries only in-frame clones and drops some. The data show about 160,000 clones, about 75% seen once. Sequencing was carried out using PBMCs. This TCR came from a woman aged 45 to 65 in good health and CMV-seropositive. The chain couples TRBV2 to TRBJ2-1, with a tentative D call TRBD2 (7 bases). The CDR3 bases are TGTGCCAGCAGTGGCGGGGGCCGGGTGGGGCCCCCTTTCTTC. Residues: CASSGGGRVGPPFF.